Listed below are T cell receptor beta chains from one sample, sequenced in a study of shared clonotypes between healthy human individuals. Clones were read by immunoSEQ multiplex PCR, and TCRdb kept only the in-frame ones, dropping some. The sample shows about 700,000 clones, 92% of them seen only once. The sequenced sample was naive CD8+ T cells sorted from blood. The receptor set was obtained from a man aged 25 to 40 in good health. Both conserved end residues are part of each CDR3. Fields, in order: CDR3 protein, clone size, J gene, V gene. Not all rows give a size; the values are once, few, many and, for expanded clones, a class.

cdr3_aa: CASALAGGLRFEQYF
clone_size: .
j_call: TRBJ2-7
v_call: TRBV27

cdr3_aa: CASSEGAGGPDTQYF
clone_size: many
j_call: TRBJ2-3
v_call: TRBV6-4

cdr3_aa: CASSLRRSYEQYF
clone_size: .
j_call: TRBJ2-7
v_call: TRBV14

cdr3_aa: CASSLARSAYEQYF
clone_size: .
j_call: TRBJ2-7
v_call: TRBV5-6

cdr3_aa: CASSSTGGPTDTQYF
clone_size: once
j_call: TRBJ2-3
v_call: TRBV7-3

cdr3_aa: CSLTWGGYNEQFF
clone_size: .
j_call: TRBJ2-1
v_call: TRBV29-1

cdr3_aa: CASSNRDFGYNEQFF
clone_size: .
j_call: TRBJ2-1
v_call: TRBV5-1

cdr3_aa: CAYSGRAYEQYF
clone_size: few
j_call: TRBJ2-7
v_call: TRBV30

cdr3_aa: CASSGVNAGELFF
clone_size: .
j_call: TRBJ2-2
v_call: TRBV9

cdr3_aa: CASSSGGGGGYEQYF
clone_size: .
j_call: TRBJ2-7
v_call: TRBV11-2

cdr3_aa: CASSFDGGTEAFF
clone_size: .
j_call: TRBJ1-1
v_call: TRBV7-8

cdr3_aa: CASSTRTPSYEQYF
clone_size: .
j_call: TRBJ2-7
v_call: TRBV4-1

cdr3_aa: CASSYRLALQETQYF
clone_size: .
j_call: TRBJ2-5
v_call: TRBV6-5

cdr3_aa: CASSFARQRYEQYF
clone_size: .
j_call: TRBJ2-7
v_call: TRBV27

cdr3_aa: CAWDPGQGTHSTQYF
clone_size: .
j_call: TRBJ2-3
v_call: TRBV30

cdr3_aa: CASSPSQLRETQYF
clone_size: .
j_call: TRBJ2-5
v_call: TRBV7-8

cdr3_aa: CASSPRRAQEQDTQYF
clone_size: .
j_call: TRBJ2-3
v_call: TRBV11-2

cdr3_aa: CASSPQGAKETQYF
clone_size: .
j_call: TRBJ2-5
v_call: TRBV6-5

cdr3_aa: CASSPTPTGANVLTF
clone_size: .
j_call: TRBJ2-6
v_call: TRBV6-6

cdr3_aa: CSAILAAVYEQYF
clone_size: .
j_call: TRBJ2-7
v_call: TRBV29-1

cdr3_aa: CASSKGQGLNTGELFF
clone_size: .
j_call: TRBJ2-2
v_call: TRBV7-9

cdr3_aa: CASSRAGTSYEQYF
clone_size: .
j_call: TRBJ2-7
v_call: TRBV2

cdr3_aa: CASSTSQAGGGYEQYF
clone_size: .
j_call: TRBJ2-7
v_call: TRBV9

cdr3_aa: CAWSRGQENQPQHF
clone_size: few
j_call: TRBJ1-5
v_call: TRBV30

cdr3_aa: CASSLGAGEQFF
clone_size: .
j_call: TRBJ2-1
v_call: TRBV6-6

cdr3_aa: CATSTTGLAENEQFF
clone_size: .
j_call: TRBJ2-1
v_call: TRBV15

cdr3_aa: CASSHQDRSSTDTQYF
clone_size: .
j_call: TRBJ2-3
v_call: TRBV11-2

cdr3_aa: CASSQRRLGHNEQFF
clone_size: .
j_call: TRBJ2-1
v_call: TRBV7-3

cdr3_aa: CASSYGTGSQPQHF
clone_size: few
j_call: TRBJ1-5
v_call: TRBV7-9

cdr3_aa: CASSFGQGSSYEQYF
clone_size: .
j_call: TRBJ2-7
v_call: TRBV19

cdr3_aa: CASSASSWNEQFF
clone_size: .
j_call: TRBJ2-1
v_call: TRBV19

cdr3_aa: CASSPRYGGTFNEQFF
clone_size: .
j_call: TRBJ2-1
v_call: TRBV9

cdr3_aa: CSVEEGINQPQHF
clone_size: .
j_call: TRBJ1-5
v_call: TRBV29-1

cdr3_aa: CASKGTGGDTQYF
clone_size: .
j_call: TRBJ2-3
v_call: TRBV4-2

cdr3_aa: CASRCRKLHRQGFTGELFF
clone_size: .
j_call: TRBJ2-2
v_call: TRBV12-2

cdr3_aa: CASSIISGDYNEQFF
clone_size: .
j_call: TRBJ2-1
v_call: TRBV19

cdr3_aa: CASRGFRDRGNLGSYNEQFF
clone_size: .
j_call: TRBJ2-1
v_call: TRBV2

cdr3_aa: CASSPREANTEAFF
clone_size: .
j_call: TRBJ1-1
v_call: TRBV18

cdr3_aa: CASSLGVTGELFF
clone_size: .
j_call: TRBJ2-2
v_call: TRBV11-2

cdr3_aa: CAALGTDSNQPQHF
clone_size: once
j_call: TRBJ1-5
v_call: TRBV28

cdr3_aa: CASSLANNEQFF
clone_size: .
j_call: TRBJ2-1
v_call: TRBV7-8

cdr3_aa: CASSYAGGPNEQFF
clone_size: .
j_call: TRBJ2-1
v_call: TRBV6-5

cdr3_aa: CASSQVTGTRNEQFF
clone_size: .
j_call: TRBJ2-1
v_call: TRBV4-1

cdr3_aa: CASSSTGGDYTEAFF
clone_size: .
j_call: TRBJ1-1
v_call: TRBV19

cdr3_aa: CASSSGNTGELFF
clone_size: .
j_call: TRBJ2-2
v_call: TRBV13

cdr3_aa: CASSPAGLAGYEQYF
clone_size: .
j_call: TRBJ2-7
v_call: TRBV7-9

cdr3_aa: CANRQGTNTEAFF
clone_size: .
j_call: TRBJ1-1
v_call: TRBV6-6

cdr3_aa: CAWLERGEGTDTQYF
clone_size: .
j_call: TRBJ2-3
v_call: TRBV30

cdr3_aa: CASSLSVFSGRSDTQYF
clone_size: .
j_call: TRBJ2-3
v_call: TRBV27

cdr3_aa: CASSLAPAYEQYF
clone_size: few
j_call: TRBJ2-7
v_call: TRBV11-2

cdr3_aa: CASRSSPGTGRVNEQFF
clone_size: .
j_call: TRBJ2-1
v_call: TRBV7-9

cdr3_aa: CASSVTGAYEQYF
clone_size: once
j_call: TRBJ2-7
v_call: TRBV7-3

cdr3_aa: CASSLLAGSSYNEQFF
clone_size: .
j_call: TRBJ2-1
v_call: TRBV7-3

cdr3_aa: CASSVGDGNTIYF
clone_size: .
j_call: TRBJ1-3
v_call: TRBV9

cdr3_aa: CASSLPGTEGGDEQFF
clone_size: .
j_call: TRBJ2-1
v_call: TRBV7-9

cdr3_aa: CASSPTTGTGELFF
clone_size: .
j_call: TRBJ2-2
v_call: TRBV7-9

cdr3_aa: CASNPSLAGYEQYF
clone_size: .
j_call: TRBJ2-7
v_call: TRBV6-6